What follows are 16 T cell receptor beta chains derived from one specimen sequenced in a study of blood T cells in healthy people across ages (dated by TCRdb to the mid-2010s). Receptors were amplified or captured by 5' RACE. The run used an Illumina HiSeq 2500. A second about 7 to 11 cycle PCR used a sample-barcoded 5' primer and a J-beta primer mix. TCRdb passed the public sequencing reads through fastp at Q25 and MiXCR, retaining productive beta sequences. CDR3 protein sequences are deduplicated, and each keeps its most common genes and DNA. This sample lists 700,000 or so distinct CDR3 sequences; about 20% were detected once. The ten most abundant clones make up roughly 22% of the sample. Sequencing used blood. Receptor source: a man in his 70s in good health.

The J gene is TRBJ1-2, the V gene TRBV12-3 or TRBV12-4; D might be TRBD1 (5 bases). The CDR3 has 14 residues. With 7 bases removed from V and 6 bases from J, the gap between germline ends came to 18 bases. CDR3 coding DNA: TGTGCCAGCACCTCCGGGGGGAGGATACATGGCTACACCTTC. Its translation is CASTSGGRIHGYTF.

The chain is built from TRBV6-5 and TRBJ2-6, with TRBD1 matching 10 bases. This CDR3 has 16 amino acids. Germline V gene lookup returns CDR1 MNHEY and CDR2 SVGAGI. Unmatched junction bases numbered 8, after V lost 8 bases and J lost 4 bases. The CDR3 protein is CASGNDRGLGANVLTF. The CDR3 DNA reads TGTGCCAGCGGAAACGACAGGGGGCTGGGGGCCAACGTCCTGACTTTC.

In this sample, this clonotype turned up many times. The chain recombines TRBV7-9 with TRBJ1-2, with D hard to call. The CDR3 is 13 amino acids. Trimming took off 5 bases at V and 8 bases at J, with 15 bases between the two ends. The germline V gene encodes CDR1 SEHNR and CDR2 FQNEAQ (reference sequence). The CDR3: CASSPPGQEGYTF. The CDR3 DNA follows: TGTGCCAGCAGCCCCCCCGGTCAGGAAGGCTACACCTTC.

The J gene is TRBJ2-5, the V gene TRBV27, with D possibly matching TRBD1 (5 bases). This CDR3 is 14 amino acids long. Germline V gene lookup returns CDR1 MNHEY and CDR2 SMNVEV (reference sequence). Trimming took 3 bases from V and 5 from J, leaving 13 bases between them. The CDR3 DNA follows: TGTGCCAGCAGTTTTTCTTGGGCAGGGGAGACCCAGTACTTC. Amino acids: CASSFSWAGETQYF.

The table lists this clonotype with a few counts. The rearrangement uses TRBV5-5 and TRBJ2-2; 9 nucleotides match TRBD1. Germline loops: CDR1 SGHKS, CDR2 YYEKEE (reference sequence). With 3 bases clipped from V and 3 bases from J, the junction kept 3 bases outside the gene matches. The CDR3 has 15 amino acids. CDR3 in DNA: TGTGCCAGCAGCTCGACAGGGGGGGACACCGGGGAGCTGTTTTTT. Translated, it gives CASSSTGGDTGELFF.

This chain connects TRBV29-1 to TRBJ2-5; 7 positions match TRBD1. Germline CDR1 is SQVTM and CDR2 is ANQGSEA. Germline trimming cut 2 bases from V and 0 bases from J; bases unmatched to any gene: 9. CDR3 length: 16 amino acids. CDR3 amino acids: CSVEKGAGSYQETQYF. For the CDR3, the DNA is TGCAGCGTTGAAAAGGGGGCAGGTTCTTACCAAGAGACCCAGTACTTC.

This clonotype was counted only a few times. The rearrangement links TRBV18 to TRBJ2-7; D tentatively reads TRBD1 or TRBD2 (5 bases each). Deletions cut 3 bases from V and 0 bases from J, with 15 bases between. The germline V gene encodes CDR1 KGHSH and CDR2 LQKENI. The CDR3 has 16 amino acids. CDR3: CASSPSIPGPSYEQYF. The CDR3 DNA follows: TGTGCCAGCTCACCGTCAATCCCGGGACCCTCCTACGAGCAGTACTTC.

This clonotype was detected a few times. This rearrangement joins TRBV7-8 to TRBJ2-5; 8 positions match TRBD2. The DNA matches TRBJ2-7 better at its end, which makes the J call doubtful. The CDR3 runs to 15 residues. Germline CDR1 is SGHVS and CDR2 is FQNEAQ. The CDR3 spells CASSLVVAGIYEQYF. DNA for the CDR3: TGTGCCAGCAGCTTAGTGGTAGCGGGGATATACGAGCAGTACTTC.

This clonotype was seen more than once but under ten times. The V and J genes are TRBV6-2 or TRBV6-3 and TRBJ2-2, with a tentative D call TRBD2 (6 bases). In germline, CDR1 is MNHEY, CDR2 SVGEGT. Trimming removed 10 bases from V and 4 bases from J, with 19 bases in between. The CDR3 covers 15 residues. The CDR3, as DNA: TGTGCCACCAAATGGTTAACGGGGGTCACCGGGGAGCTGTTTTTT. Encoded protein: CATKWLTGVTGELFF.

The chain employs TRBV15 and TRBJ1-1; 7 bases fit TRBD1. The CDR3 is made up of 15 amino acids. CDR1 LNHNV and CDR2 YYDKDF come from the germline V gene (reference sequence). The junction had 10 bases not matched to a gene; V was cut back by 4 bases and J by 5 bases. The CDR3 DNA is TGTGCCACCAGCACCCGCCGGACAGGCCTAACTGAAGCTTTCTTT. Amino acid sequence: CATSTRRTGLTEAFF.

This clonotype was found many times. This sequence joins TRBV5-1 and TRBJ1-4, with D possibly matching TRBD1 (6 bases). Germline V CDR1 and CDR2: SGHRS, YFSETQ. The CDR3 totals 14 residues. With 3 bases removed from V and 6 bases from J, the gap between germline ends came to 12 bases. CDR3 sequence (DNA): TGCGCCAGCAGCTGGGGAAACAGGGATGAAAAACTGTTTTTT. Translated, it gives CASSWGNRDEKLFF.

The chain joins TRBV14 to TRBJ1-1; a possible D gene is TRBD1 (5 bases). The CDR3 is made up of 14 amino acids. CDR1 and CDR2 (germline): SGHDN, FVKESK. V dropped 4 bases and J dropped 6 bases, with 15 bases sitting between them. The CDR3 is CASSPRGSTSEAFF. The CDR3 DNA is TGTGCCAGCAGCCCCCGGGGCAGCACGTCTGAAGCTTTCTTT.

This clonotype occurred a few times. This sequence joins TRBV6-5 and TRBJ2-3; 7 positions match TRBD2. There are 13 residues in the CDR3. In germline, CDR1 is MNHEY, CDR2 SVGAGI. Trimming took 6 bases from V and 5 from J; bases not matched to a gene: 5. The CDR3 spells CASRGLGRDTQYF. The CDR3, as DNA: TGTGCCAGCAGAGGACTAGGTAGAGATACGCAGTATTTT.

The table lists this clonotype with a few counts. The CDR3 loop reads CATGPSTDTQYF. Written as DNA, the CDR3 is TGTGCCACCGGGCCCAGCACAGATACGCAGTATTTT. This chain links TRBV10-3 with TRBJ2-3; unclear D gene. Germline CDR1 ENHRY, CDR2 SYGVKD. This CDR3 has 12 amino acids. Trimming stripped 10 bases from V and 0 bases from J, with 8 bases between.

The rearrangement links TRBV4-1 to TRBJ2-7; D is uncertain. Judging by the DNA end, TRBJ2-1 fits better; the J call may be wrong. Germline assignment: CDR1 MGHRA and CDR2 YSYEKL. CDR3 size: 16 residues. The DNA for the CDR3 is TGCGCCAGCAGCCAAGTGAAAAACCAACGCGACAATGAGCAGTTCTTC. Protein: CASSQVKNQRDNEQFF.

In its sample, this clonotype was seen a few times. The rearrangement uses TRBV5-1 and TRBJ2-3; 9 bases fit TRBD2. CDR1 is SGHRS and CDR2 is YFSETQ in the germline V gene. With V trimmed by 1 base and J by 2 bases, 8 bases remained unmatched. The CDR3 loop spans 17 amino acids. CDR3 amino acids: CASSLFPRGGSTDTQYF. The CDR3 region has the DNA TGCGCCAGCAGCTTGTTTCCGCGGGGGGGCTCCACAGATACGCAGTATTTT.